This T cell receptor (beta chain) came from a study of Ad26.COV2.S vaccination and SARS-CoV-2 variants. Study summary: Enrolled in COV1001, the donor was in the Ad26.COV2.S trial arm, which received the vaccine. Administration of Ad26.COV2.S was intramuscular, either once or twice 56 days apart. Whole-study findings and limits: Similar non-spike TCR breadth was observed in recipients of vaccine and of placebo.

Here immunoSEQ multiplex PCR was the method, and the copy in TCRdb shows in-frame clones only, minus some. The table records more than 350,000 clones, over 75% of them present only once. V lost 2 bases, J lost 4 bases, and 10 bases stayed unmatched. CDR1 KGHSH and CDR2 LQKENI come from the germline V gene. The CDR3 consists of 19 residues. The treatment denotes: some 20 received Ad26.COV2.S at low or high dose, single or two shots; a few received placebo; per-sample allocation not given. Material that was analyzed had been drawn on day 63 after the first vaccine or placebo injection. This clone has just one count. Its specificity is unknown.

Here the sequenced sample was peripheral blood, taken in a trial of Ad26.COV2.S vaccine versus placebo. This receptor was obtained from a person between 18 and 65 years old who received the Ad26.COV2.S COVID-19 vaccine or a placebo. This rearrangement joins TRBV18 to TRBJ2-2; TRBD2 matches 13 bases. CDR3 sequence: CASSPIGLTSGRATGELFF. CDR3 sequence (DNA): TGTGCCAGCTCACCAATCGGCCTCACTAGCGGGAGGGCCACCGGGGAGCTGTTTTTT.